This entry is about one T cell receptor (beta chain). There are 14 residues in the CDR3. Germline V gene data show CDR1 as SGHRS and CDR2 as YFSETQ. The V end was cut by 1 base, the J end by 0 bases, with 8 bases between. Repertoires were generated with immunoSEQ multiplex PCR, while TCRdb's copy carries only in-frame clones and drops some. Altogether about 2.4 million clones are present, 80% to 95% being singletons, with the ten largest covering around 0.4%. These data come from a study of shared clonotypes between healthy human individuals. The rearrangement joins TRBV5-1 to TRBJ2-7; tentatively, D is TRBD1 or TRBD2 (5 bases each). The sample was naive CD4+ T cells from PBMCs. The subset was: CD45RA+ positively selected. This clonotype was obtained from a young man in good health. Some clones in this sample may be carry-over from other donors' samples. CDR3 nucleotides: TGCGCCAGCAGCTTGAAGGGGAGCTCCTACGAGCAGTACTTC. Translating it yields CASSLKGSSYEQYF.